The table lists the clone carrying this T cell receptor beta chain with a few counts. Antigen specificity is unknown. The data were obtained in a study of cytomegalovirus exposure and HLA in healthy donors. In the study overall: Earlier, approximately 110 million unique TCR beta sequences were recovered from roughly 180 million T cells by an analysis.

PCR employed 60 Vbeta and 13 Jbeta primers. Profiling relied on immunoSEQ multiplex PCR, and the TCRdb table lists in-frame clones only, not all of them. The profile shows roughly 90,000 clones, around 79% of them singletons. The study's findings and limits: V- and J-gene trimming of TCR beta was linked (in a later analysis) to a missense DCLRE1C variant. Later on, an analysis showed TCR association rates differing by HLA locus, with DRB1 the most and HLA-C the fewest. Several of the most significant clusters were apparently associated with common viral pathogens in a later analysis.

J gave up 5 bases and V 5 bases, and 9 bases lay outside the gene matches. The CDR3 consists of 16 residues. Germline V CDR1 and CDR2: LNHDA, SQIVND (reference sequence). Material for sequencing was PBMCs. The chain uses TRBV19 and TRBJ2-5, with 12 bases lining up with TRBD1. The origin of this receptor is a woman in her 40s in good health and CMV-seropositive. CDR3: CASSGLGQGAMETQYF. The CDR3 DNA sequence: TGTGCCAGTAGTGGGCTGGGACAGGGGGCGATGGAGACCCAGTACTTC.